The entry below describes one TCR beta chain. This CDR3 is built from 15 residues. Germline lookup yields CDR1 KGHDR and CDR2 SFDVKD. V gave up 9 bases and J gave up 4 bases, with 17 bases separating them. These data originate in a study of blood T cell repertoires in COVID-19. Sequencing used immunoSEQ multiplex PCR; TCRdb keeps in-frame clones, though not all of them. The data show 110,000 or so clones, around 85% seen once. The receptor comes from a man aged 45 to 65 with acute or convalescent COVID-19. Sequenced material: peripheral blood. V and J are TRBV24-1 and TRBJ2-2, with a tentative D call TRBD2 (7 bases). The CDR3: CATAPGGAGTGELFF. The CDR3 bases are TGTGCCACCGCGCCGGGGGGCGCGGGCACCGGGGAGCTGTTTTTT.